A single sample gave rise to the 4 T cell receptor beta chains below, sequenced in a study of post-analysis software for immune sequencing data. General study findings and limits: In patients, TRBV5-6, TRBV5-1 and TRBV20-1 belonged to four or five TRBV segments found more frequently than in controls.

No antigen has been assigned to these receptors. TCR beta cDNA libraries included unique molecular identifiers. Each CDR3 protein is one row after TCRdb ran MiXCR on the PCR reads. The sample holds about 380,000 distinct CDR3 sequences, roughly 30% seen once. Sequenced material: blood. Source of these receptors: a girl aged 5-17 years with multiple sclerosis.

This chain uses TRBV7-2 with TRBJ2-7; D assignment may be TRBD1 or TRBD2 (7 bases each). V lost 5 bases to trimming and J lost 5 bases, with 22 bases between them. Germline values: CDR1 SGHTA, CDR2 FQGNSA. This CDR3 has 16 residues. The CDR3 DNA sequence: TGTGCCAGCAGCCTCTCAGGGGGGGGCGTGAGCCACGAGCAGTACTTC. Protein: CASSLSGGGVSHEQYF.

The chain employs TRBV7-9 and TRBJ2-1; possible D gene TRBD1, 7 bases. The CDR3 is 15 amino acids. Germline assignment: CDR1 SEHNR and CDR2 FQNEAQ (reference sequence). The V and J ends lost 5 bases and 8 bases respectively, with 19 bases between them. The CDR3 nucleotides read TGTGCCAGCAGCGAGCAGGGGGGTCTTCTCTATGAGCAGTTCTTC. This encodes CASSEQGGLLYEQFF.

This clonotype was seen a few times. The chain carries TRBV7-8 and TRBJ1-5; D is unresolved. The germline V gene has CDR1 SGHVS and CDR2 FQNEAQ. V lost 5 bases, J lost 7 bases, and 15 bases lay in between. The CDR3 length is 14 residues. CDR3 nucleotides: TGTGCCAGCAGCCTTAGTCCGGTTTTGCAGCCCCAGCATTTT. It translates to CASSLSPVLQPQHF.

This clonotype was counted only a few times. J is TRBJ1-2 and V is TRBV24-1; D gene unclear. The CDR3 has 12 residues. Trimming took 7 bases from V and 3 from J, leaving 8 bases between them. Germline V gives CDR1 KGHDR, CDR2 SFDVKD. Here the CDR3 DNA reads TGTGCCACCAGCGTAAGCGACTATGGCTACACCTTC. It codes for CATSVSDYGYTF.